The TCR beta chain under discussion was sequenced for a study of T cell changes during pregnancy in multiple sclerosis. Assay used: immunoSEQ multiplex PCR; TCRdb lists only in-frame clones, some missing. The data show 25,000 to 30,000 clones, roughly nine tenths seen once. From germline, CDR1 is SEHNR and CDR2 FQNEAQ (reference sequence). The CDR3 sequence is 19 residues long. After removal of 1 base from V and 3 bases from J, the junction contained 15 bases not matched to a gene. The source is a female donor with multiple sclerosis, enrolled in a pregnancy study. Sequenced material: CD4+ T cells from peripheral blood mononuclear cells, taken in the first trimester of pregnancy. V and J are TRBV7-9 and TRBJ1-5, with 7 bases matching TRBD1. The CDR3 nucleotides read TGTGCCAGCAGCTTAGGATTTGGACCGGGACAGCGGAACAATCAGCCCCAGCATTTT. It is translated as CASSLGFGPGQRNNQPQHF.